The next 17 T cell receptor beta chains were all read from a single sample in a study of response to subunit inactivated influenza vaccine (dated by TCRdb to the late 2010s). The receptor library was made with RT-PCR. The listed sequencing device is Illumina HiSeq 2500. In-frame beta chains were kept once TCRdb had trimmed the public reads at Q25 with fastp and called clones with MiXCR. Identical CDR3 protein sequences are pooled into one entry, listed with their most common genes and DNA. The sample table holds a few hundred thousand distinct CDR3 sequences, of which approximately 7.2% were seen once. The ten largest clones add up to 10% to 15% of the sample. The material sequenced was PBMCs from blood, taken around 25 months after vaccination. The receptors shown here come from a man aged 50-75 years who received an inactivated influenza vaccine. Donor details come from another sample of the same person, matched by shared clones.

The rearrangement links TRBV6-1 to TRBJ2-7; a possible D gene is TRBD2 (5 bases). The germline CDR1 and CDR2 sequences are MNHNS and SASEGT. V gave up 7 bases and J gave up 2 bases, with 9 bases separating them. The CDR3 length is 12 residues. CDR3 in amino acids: CASTGNTYEQYF. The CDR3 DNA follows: TGTGCCAGCACGGGGAATACCTACGAGCAGTACTTC.

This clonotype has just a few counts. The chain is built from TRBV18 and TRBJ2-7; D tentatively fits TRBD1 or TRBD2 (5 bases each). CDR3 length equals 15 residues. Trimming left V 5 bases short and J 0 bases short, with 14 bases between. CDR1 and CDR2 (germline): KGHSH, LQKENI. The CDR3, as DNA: TGTGCCAGCTCATCGCCGGGGCTCTTCTCCTACGAGCAGTACTTC. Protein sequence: CASSSPGLFSYEQYF.

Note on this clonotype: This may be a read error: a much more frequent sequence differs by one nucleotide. CDR3 DNA: TGTGCCAGCAGCCCACAGACAGGTCTATTTTCAACAGATACGCAGTATTTT. This encodes CASSPQTGLFSTDTQYF. The chain links TRBV5-4 to TRBJ2-3; perhaps TRBD1 as D (6 bases). Trimming removed 4 bases from V and 3 bases from J, with 21 bases in between. Germline V CDR1 and CDR2: SGHNT, YYREEE (reference sequence). This CDR3 has 17 residues. The entire variable domain, with the rest obtained from reference TRBV5-4 and TRBJ2-3, is as follows: ETGVTQSPTHLIKTRGQQVTLRCSSQSGHNTVSWYQQALGQGPQFIFQYYREEENGRGNFPPRFSGLQFPNYSSELNVNALELDDSALYLCASSPQTGLFSTDTQYFGPGTRLTVL.

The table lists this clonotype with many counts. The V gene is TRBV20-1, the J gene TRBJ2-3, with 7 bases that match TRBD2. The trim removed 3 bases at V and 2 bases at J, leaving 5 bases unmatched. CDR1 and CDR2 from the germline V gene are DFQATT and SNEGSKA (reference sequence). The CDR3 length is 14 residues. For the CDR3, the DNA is TGCAGTGCTAGGGGGGGGGAATACACAGATACGCAGTATTTT. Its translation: CSARGGEYTDTQYF.

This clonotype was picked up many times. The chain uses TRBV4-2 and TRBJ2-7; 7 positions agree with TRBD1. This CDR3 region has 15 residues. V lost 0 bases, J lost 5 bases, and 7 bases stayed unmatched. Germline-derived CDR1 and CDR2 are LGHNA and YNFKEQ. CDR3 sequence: CASSQERGRSNEQYF. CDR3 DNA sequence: TGTGCCAGCAGCCAAGAGAGGGGGCGATCTAACGAGCAGTACTTC.

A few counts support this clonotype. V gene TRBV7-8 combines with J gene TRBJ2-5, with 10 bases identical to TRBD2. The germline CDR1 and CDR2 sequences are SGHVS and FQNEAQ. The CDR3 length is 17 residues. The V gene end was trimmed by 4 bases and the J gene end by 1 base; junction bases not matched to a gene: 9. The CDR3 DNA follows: TGTGCCAGCAGCTCAAAGGTGGGACTAGCGATCCAAGAGACCCAGTACTTC. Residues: CASSSKVGLAIQETQYF.

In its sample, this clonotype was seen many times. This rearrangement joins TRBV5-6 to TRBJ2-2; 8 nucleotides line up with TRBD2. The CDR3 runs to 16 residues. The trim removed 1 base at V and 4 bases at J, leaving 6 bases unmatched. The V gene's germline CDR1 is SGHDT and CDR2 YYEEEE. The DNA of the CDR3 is TGTGCCAGCAGCTTGTATTCTAGCGGGCCCACCGGGGAGCTGTTTTTT. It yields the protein CASSLYSSGPTGELFF.

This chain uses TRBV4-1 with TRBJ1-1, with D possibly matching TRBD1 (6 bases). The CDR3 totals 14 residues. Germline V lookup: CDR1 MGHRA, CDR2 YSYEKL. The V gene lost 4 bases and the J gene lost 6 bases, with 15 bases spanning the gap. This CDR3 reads CASSPNTGLPEAFF. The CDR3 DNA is TGCGCCAGCAGCCCCAATACAGGGCTTCCTGAAGCTTTCTTT.

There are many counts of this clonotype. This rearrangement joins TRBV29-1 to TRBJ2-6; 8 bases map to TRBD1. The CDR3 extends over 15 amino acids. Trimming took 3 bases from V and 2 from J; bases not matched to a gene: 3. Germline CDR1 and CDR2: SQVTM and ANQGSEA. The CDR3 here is CSVETGVTGANVLTF. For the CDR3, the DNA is TGCAGCGTTGAGACAGGGGTGACTGGGGCCAACGTCCTGACTTTC. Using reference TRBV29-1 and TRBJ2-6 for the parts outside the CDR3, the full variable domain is SAVISQKPSRDICQRGTSLTIQCQVDSQVTMMFWYRQQPGQSLTLIATANQGSEATYESGFVIDKFPISRPNLTFSTLTVSNMSPEDSSIYLCSVETGVTGANVLTFGAGSRLTVL.

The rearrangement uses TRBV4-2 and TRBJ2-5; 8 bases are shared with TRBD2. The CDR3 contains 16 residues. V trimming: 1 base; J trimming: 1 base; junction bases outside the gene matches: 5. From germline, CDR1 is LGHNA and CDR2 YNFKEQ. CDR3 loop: CASSQGTSLVQETQYF. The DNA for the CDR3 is TGTGCCAGCAGCCAAGGGACTAGCCTGGTCCAAGAGACCCAGTACTTC.

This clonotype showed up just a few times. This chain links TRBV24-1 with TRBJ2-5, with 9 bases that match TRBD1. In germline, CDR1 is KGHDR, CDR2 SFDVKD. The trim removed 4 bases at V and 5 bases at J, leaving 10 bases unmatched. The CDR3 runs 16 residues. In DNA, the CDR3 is TGTGCCACCAGTGACCCCGGGACAGGGACGATGGAGACCCAGTACTTC. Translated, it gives CATSDPGTGTMETQYF.

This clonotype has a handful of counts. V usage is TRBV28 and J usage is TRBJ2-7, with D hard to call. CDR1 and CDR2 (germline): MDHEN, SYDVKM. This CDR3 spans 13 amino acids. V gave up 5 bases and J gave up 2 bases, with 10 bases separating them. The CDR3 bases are TGTGCCAGCAGTGTACACAAGACCTACGAGCAGTACTTC. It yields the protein CASSVHKTYEQYF.

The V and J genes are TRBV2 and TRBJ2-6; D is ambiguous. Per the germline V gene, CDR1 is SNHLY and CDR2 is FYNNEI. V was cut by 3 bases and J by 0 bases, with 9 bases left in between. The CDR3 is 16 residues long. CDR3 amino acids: CASSEVQLSGANVLTF. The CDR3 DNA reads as TGTGCCAGCAGTGAGGTCCAGCTCTCTGGGGCCAACGTCCTGACTTTC.

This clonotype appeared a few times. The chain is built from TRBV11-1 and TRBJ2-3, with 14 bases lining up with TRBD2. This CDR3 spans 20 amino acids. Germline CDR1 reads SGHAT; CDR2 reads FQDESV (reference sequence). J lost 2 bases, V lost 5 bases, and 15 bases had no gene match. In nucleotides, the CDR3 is TGTGCCAGCAGCACTAGCCGGGCGGGACTAGCGGGAGAAAACACAGATACGCAGTATTTT. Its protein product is CASSTSRAGLAGENTDTQYF.

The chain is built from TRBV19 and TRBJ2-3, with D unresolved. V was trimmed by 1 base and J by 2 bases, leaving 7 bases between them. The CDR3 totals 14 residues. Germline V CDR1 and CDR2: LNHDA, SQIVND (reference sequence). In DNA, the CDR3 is TGTGCCAGTAGTATAGCGCAACACACAGATACGCAGTATTTT. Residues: CASSIAQHTDTQYF.

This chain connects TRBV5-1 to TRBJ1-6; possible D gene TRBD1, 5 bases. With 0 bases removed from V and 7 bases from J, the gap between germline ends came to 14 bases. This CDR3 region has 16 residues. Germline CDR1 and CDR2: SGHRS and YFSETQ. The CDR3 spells CASSLATGLKNSPLHF. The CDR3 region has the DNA TGCGCCAGCAGCTTGGCGACGGGGCTGAAAAATTCACCCCTCCACTTT.

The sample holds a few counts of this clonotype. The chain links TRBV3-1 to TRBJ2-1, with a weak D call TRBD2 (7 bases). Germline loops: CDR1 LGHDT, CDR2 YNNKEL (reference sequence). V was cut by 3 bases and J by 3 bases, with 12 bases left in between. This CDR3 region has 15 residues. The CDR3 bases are TGTGCCAGCAGCCAGGAGGGGGGGCTCTACAATGAGCAGTTCTTC. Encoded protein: CASSQEGGLYNEQFF.